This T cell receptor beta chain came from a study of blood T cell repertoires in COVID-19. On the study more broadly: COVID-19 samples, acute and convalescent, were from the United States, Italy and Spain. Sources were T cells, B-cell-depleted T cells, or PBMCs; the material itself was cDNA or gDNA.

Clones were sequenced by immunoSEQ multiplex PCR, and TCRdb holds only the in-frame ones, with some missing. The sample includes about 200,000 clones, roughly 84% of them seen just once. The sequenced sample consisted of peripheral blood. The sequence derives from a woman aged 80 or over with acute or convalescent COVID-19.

This CDR3 is CATRDSTYEKLFF. In DNA form, the CDR3 reads TGTGCCACCCGGGACTCAACATATGAAAAACTGTTTTTT. This chain links TRBV12-3 or TRBV12-4 with TRBJ1-4; the D gene is possibly TRBD1 (5 bases). CDR3 length equals 13 residues. V was pared by 10 bases and J by 6 bases, with 15 bases between.